The 13 T cell receptor beta chains below all came from one sample that was sequenced in a study of T cell changes during pregnancy in multiple sclerosis (dated by TCRdb to the late 2010s). The library was produced with the immunoSEQ multiplex PCR assay. Drawn from immuneACCESS, this table holds only the in-frame rearrangements with V and J called that TCRdb kept. Clones are partly lost; checked studies trace under half to an unresolved V gene and leave the rest unexplained. This sample lists 30,000 to 45,000 clones; 91% were detected once. The ten top clones hold approximately 0.44% of the sample. The sample was CD4+ T cells from peripheral blood mononuclear cells, taken in the second trimester of pregnancy. The receptors were sampled from a female donor in good health, enrolled as a control in a pregnancy study.

The chain couples TRBV5-1 to TRBJ2-5, with D possibly matching TRBD1 (5 bases). Germline CDR1 reads SGHRS; CDR2 reads YFSETQ. This CDR3 comprises 16 residues. V lost 5 bases and J 2 bases, leaving 19 bases between the germline ends. DNA of the CDR3: TGCGCCAGCAGAGCAGGATTAGGGGTGGGTCAAGAGACCCAGTACTTC. Its translation: CASRAGLGVGQETQYF.

This sequence joins TRBV23-1 and TRBJ2-2; maybe TRBD1 (6 bases). TRBV23-1 is labeled an ORF, and its function is uncertain. The CDR3 runs 16 residues. V shed 2 bases and J shed 0 bases, with 10 bases lying between them. CDR3 sequence (DNA): TGCGCCAGCAGTCAAGTGGGACACGCGAACACCGGGGAGCTGTTTTTT. Translation gives CASSQVGHANTGELFF.

The chain links TRBV9 to TRBJ2-2; 8 bases agree with TRBD1. The CDR3 runs 20 residues. V shed 4 bases and J 2 bases; nucleotides not matched to a gene: 19. Germline V lookup: CDR1 SGDLS, CDR2 YYNGEE. The CDR3 DNA sequence: TGTGCCAGCAGCTCCCGGGGGACAGGCCTCCCTGGACAAAACACCGGGGAGCTGTTTTTT. Its protein is CASSSRGTGLPGQNTGELFF.

The chain couples TRBV7-2 to TRBJ1-2; D is unresolved. Germline-derived CDR1 and CDR2 are SGHTA and FQGNSA. The CDR3 length is 13 residues. V lost 5 bases, J lost 7 bases, and 14 bases lay in between. CDR3 loop: CASSPQVRVGYTF. The CDR3 bases are TGTGCCAGCAGCCCACAAGTCCGGGTTGGCTACACCTTC.

V gene TRBV11-3 combines with J gene TRBJ2-2; 10 bases are shared with TRBD1. Germline assignment: CDR1 SGHNT and CDR2 YENEEA. The junction had 5 bases not matched to a gene; V was cut back by 5 bases and J by 5 bases. This CDR3 region has 15 residues. CDR3 DNA: TGTGCCAGCAGCCCCGGGACAGGGGAAACCGGGGAGCTGTTTTTT. Residues: CASSPGTGETGELFF.

The chain has TRBV9 and TRBJ1-4; D might be TRBD1 (5 bases). Germline values: CDR1 SGDLS, CDR2 YYNGEE. This CDR3 spans 14 amino acids. V dropped 1 base and J dropped 5 bases, with 9 bases sitting between them. The CDR3 DNA is TGTGCCAGCAGCGTATCAGACAGAAATGAAAAACTGTTTTTT. Residues: CASSVSDRNEKLFF.

The CDR3 region is CASSPSQDFYGYTF. The CDR3 DNA sequence: TGTGCCAGCTCACCCTCGCAGGACTTCTATGGCTACACCTTC. The chain combines TRBV18 with TRBJ1-2; D unclear. In germline, CDR1 is KGHSH, CDR2 LQKENI. The CDR3 is 14 amino acids. The V end was cut by 3 bases, the J end by 4 bases, with 12 bases between.

The chain joins TRBV27 to TRBJ2-5; TRBD1 might be the D (6 bases). CDR1 and CDR2 (germline): MNHEY, SMNVEV (reference sequence). The CDR3 sequence is 14 residues long. Trimming shortened V by 4 bases and J by 4 bases, and 13 bases separated the two germline ends. The CDR3, as DNA: TGTGCCAGCAGTTCTTGGACAGACAGAGAGACCCAGTACTTC. Translating gives CASSSWTDRETQYF.

The gene calls are TRBV27 and TRBJ1-5; D perhaps matches TRBD1 (5 bases). The CDR3 has 15 amino acids. V was cut by 0 bases and J by 9 bases, with 15 bases left in between. CDR1 and CDR2 from the germline V gene are MNHEY and SMNVEV (reference sequence). The CDR3 here is CASSLSSGLIAPQHF. CDR3 coding DNA: TGTGCCAGCAGTTTATCATCAGGGCTTATCGCGCCCCAGCATTTT.

As for this clone: Its ends do not fully match the called genes, so a read error is possible. The chain recombines TRBV29-1 with TRBJ2-3; TRBD2 agrees at 7 bases. The germline V gene has CDR1 SQVTM and CDR2 ANQGSEA. CDR3 length equals 14 residues. CDR3 loop: CSVGRLASTDTRYF. The DNA of the CDR3 is TGCAGCGTTGGCCGACTAGCCAGCACAGATACGCGGTATTTT.

The chain has TRBV7-8 and TRBJ2-1; 14 nucleotides align to TRBD2. Per germline, CDR1 SGHVS and CDR2 FQNEAQ. The CDR3 runs to 21 residues. With V trimmed by 5 bases and J by 5 bases, 20 bases remained unmatched. CDR3 nucleotides: TGTGCCAGCAGCGGGGGACTAGCGGGGGCGTTTATCCCACTCCAGAACAATGAGCAGTTCTTC. Encoded protein: CASSGGLAGAFIPLQNNEQFF.

V and J are TRBV5-1 and TRBJ1-1; 9 positions match TRBD1. The CDR3 covers 13 residues. Per the germline V gene, CDR1 is SGHRS and CDR2 is YFSETQ. V was pared by 3 bases and J by 4 bases, with 1 base of the junction left unmatched. The DNA for the CDR3 is TGCGCCAGCAGCTGGACAGGGGTCACTGAAGCTTTCTTT. Translation: CASSWTGVTEAFF.

V and J are TRBV7-9 and TRBJ1-1; 7 bases fit TRBD1. Germline values: CDR1 SEHNR, CDR2 FQNEAQ (reference sequence). The CDR3 is made up of 15 amino acids. V trimming: 7 bases; J trimming: 0 bases; junction bases outside the gene matches: 8. CDR3 DNA: TGTGCCAGCACCGCCAGGGGGAACCTGAACACTGAAGCTTTCTTT. This sequence encodes CASTARGNLNTEAFF.